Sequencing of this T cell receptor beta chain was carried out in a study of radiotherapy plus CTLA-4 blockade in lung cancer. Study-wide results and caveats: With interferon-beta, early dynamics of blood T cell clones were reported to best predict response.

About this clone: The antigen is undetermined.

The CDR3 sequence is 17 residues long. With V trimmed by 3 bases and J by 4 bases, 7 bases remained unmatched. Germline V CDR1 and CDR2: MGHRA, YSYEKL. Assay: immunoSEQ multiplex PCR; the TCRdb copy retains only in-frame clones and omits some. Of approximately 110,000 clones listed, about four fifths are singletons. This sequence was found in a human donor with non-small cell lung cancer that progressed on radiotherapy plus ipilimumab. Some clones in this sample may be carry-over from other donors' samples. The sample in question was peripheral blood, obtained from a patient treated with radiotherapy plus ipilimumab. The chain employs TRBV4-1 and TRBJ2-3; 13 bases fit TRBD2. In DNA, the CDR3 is TGCGCCAGCAGCCACAAACTAGCGGGGGGGCTCGCAGATACGCAGTATTTT. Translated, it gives CASSHKLAGGLADTQYF.